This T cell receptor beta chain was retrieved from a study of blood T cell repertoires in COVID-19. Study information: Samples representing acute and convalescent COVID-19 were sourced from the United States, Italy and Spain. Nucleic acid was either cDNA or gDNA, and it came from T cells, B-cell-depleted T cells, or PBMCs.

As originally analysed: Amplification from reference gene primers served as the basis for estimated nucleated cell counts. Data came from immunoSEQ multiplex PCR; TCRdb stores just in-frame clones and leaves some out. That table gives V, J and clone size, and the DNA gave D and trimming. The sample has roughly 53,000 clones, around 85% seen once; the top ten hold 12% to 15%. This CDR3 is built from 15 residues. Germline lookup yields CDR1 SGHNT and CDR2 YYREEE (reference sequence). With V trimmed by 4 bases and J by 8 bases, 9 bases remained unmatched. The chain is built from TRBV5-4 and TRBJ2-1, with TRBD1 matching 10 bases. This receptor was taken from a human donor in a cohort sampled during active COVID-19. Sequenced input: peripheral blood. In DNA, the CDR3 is TGTGCCAGCAGCCAAGGACAGGGGGATTGGGATGAGCAGTTCTTC. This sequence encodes CASSQGQGDWDEQFF.